This TCR beta chain stems from a study of blood T cell repertoires in COVID-19. Study-level information: The United States, Italy and Spain were the sources of the acute and convalescent COVID-19 samples. Nucleic acid was either cDNA or gDNA, and it came from T cells, B-cell-depleted T cells, or PBMCs.

Per the original methods: The authors estimated nucleated cell counts from reference gene primer amplification. Produced via immunoSEQ multiplex PCR; TCRdb's table is partial and in-frame only. The V and J calls and clone size were taken over from that table, and D and trimming were inferred from the DNA. The table lists around 140,000 clones, roughly 80% of them singletons. Germline assignment: CDR1 MDHEN and CDR2 SYDVKM. This CDR3 has 12 residues. The V end lost 4 bases, the J end lost 7 bases, and 11 bases lay between the germline ends. Sequencing was performed on peripheral blood. The sequence was obtained from a woman older than 75 with acute or convalescent COVID-19. The chain joins TRBV28 to TRBJ2-7; the D is unclear. The CDR3 coding sequence is TGTGCCAGCAGTTCGTCCTTCTTAGAGCAGTACTTC. Translated: CASSSSFLEQYF. The full variable domain, with the rest looked up from reference TRBV28 and TRBJ2-7, is DVKVTQSSRYLVKRTGEKVFLECVQDMDHENMFWYRQDPGLGLRLIYFSYDVKMKEKGDIPEGYSVSREKKERFSLILESASTNQTSMYLCASSSSFLEQYFGPGTRLTVT.